The next 2 T cell receptor beta chains were all read from a single sample in a study of T-cell reconstitution after alpha-beta-depleted transplantation in children. A TCRbeta library incorporating unique molecular identifiers was prepared. TCRdb re-derived calls from the PCR reads in MiXCR, one entry per CDR3 protein. The sample includes some 350,000 distinct CDR3 sequences, roughly 15% seen only once; the top ten take about 41%. The sample here was PBMCs, mostly from graft donor cells, taken 360 days after TCRalphabeta/CD19-depleted stem cell transplant. These receptor sequences come from a male patient aged 2-15 years who had a stem cell transplant for acute lymphoblastic leukemia, so the T cells may come from the graft donor.

The chain employs TRBV12-3 or TRBV12-4 and TRBJ1-2, with TRBD1 matching over 9 bases. CDR3 length: 13 amino acids. J was trimmed by 6 bases and V by 6 bases; bases with no gene match: 5. CDR3 region: CASSLGQGNGYTF. For the CDR3, the DNA is TGTGCCAGCAGCCTGGGACAGGGAAATGGCTACACCTTC.

This clonotype was seen a handful of times. The chain has TRBV28 and TRBJ2-3; D is ambiguous. The CDR3 has 13 residues. V lost 7 bases and J lost 0, with 8 bases in between. The germline CDR1 and CDR2 sequences are MDHEN and SYDVKM. This CDR3 is CASIGLSTDTQYF. CDR3 DNA: TGTGCCAGCATCGGGCTTAGCACAGATACGCAGTATTTT.